The entry below describes one T cell receptor beta chain. Authors' methods: Reference gene primer amplification gave estimated nucleated cell counts. Assay: immunoSEQ multiplex PCR; the TCRdb copy retains only in-frame clones and omits some. The V and J calls and the clone size are those of that table, but D and trimming were determined from the DNA. The sample consists of 240,000 or so clones, approximately 86% of them appearing once. CDR3 length: 14 amino acids. The germline V gene encodes CDR1 SNHLY and CDR2 FYNNEI. After removal of 6 bases from V and 4 bases from J, the junction contained 5 bases not matched to a gene. This record comes from a study of blood T cell repertoires in COVID-19. About the study: Italy, Spain and the United States were the sources of the convalescent and acute COVID-19 samples. From T cells, B-cell-depleted T cells, or PBMCs came the material, which was cDNA or gDNA.

The V call is TRBV2, the J call TRBJ2-2, with 7 bases matching TRBD1. The sequenced material came from peripheral blood. The clonotype was recovered from a woman in her 30s who had recovered from COVID-19. The CDR3 protein is CASSRDRSTGELFF. As DNA, the CDR3 is TGTGCCAGCAGCCGGGACAGAAGCACCGGGGAGCTGTTTTTT.